The 26 T cell receptor beta chains given below trace back to one sample, sequenced in a study of shared clonotypes between healthy human individuals. Assay used: immunoSEQ multiplex PCR; TCRdb lists only in-frame clones, some missing. Among roughly 1.5 million clones listed, under 99% were seen once. Sequenced input: naive CD4+ T cells sorted from blood. Subset reported: CD45RA+ positively selected. All receptors derive from a young man in good health.

In its sample, this clone was seen a few times. The chain links TRBV28 to TRBJ1-2; unclear D gene. CDR1 is MDHEN and CDR2 is SYDVKM in the germline V gene. The CDR3 length is 13 residues. The ends were cut back, 3 bases at V and 2 bases at J, with 7 bases in the middle. The CDR3 is CASSFSGNYGYTF. The DNA for the CDR3 is TGTGCCAGCAGTTTTTCGGGGAACTATGGCTACACCTTC.

V and J are TRBV7-8 and TRBJ2-7; 8 nucleotides match TRBD1. There are 15 residues in the CDR3. The V segment lost 6 bases and the J segment 0 bases; nucleotides outside the gene matches: 7. Per germline, CDR1 SGHVS and CDR2 FQNEAQ. The CDR3 loop reads CASRSGTGVSYEQYF. In DNA form, the CDR3 reads TGTGCCAGCAGATCCGGGACAGGCGTCTCCTACGAGCAGTACTTC.

J is TRBJ2-3 and V is TRBV10-3, with unresolved D. The CDR3 is made up of 13 amino acids. V lost 2 bases to trimming and J lost 7 bases, with 10 bases between them. Germline CDR1 and CDR2: ENHRY and SYGVKD. The CDR3 coding sequence is TGTGCCATCAGTGAGGCGAGTGCATATACGCAGTATTTT. This sequence encodes CAISEASAYTQYF.

The V call is TRBV5-4, the J call TRBJ2-5; no reliable D call. There are 15 residues in the CDR3. Deletions cut 0 bases from V and 2 bases from J, with 11 bases between. Germline V gives CDR1 SGHNT, CDR2 YYREEE (reference sequence). The CDR3 DNA reads TGTGCCAGCAGCTTGGCGATCGCACAGCAAGAGACCCAGTACTTC. Translation: CASSLAIAQQETQYF. Based on the CDR3 plus reference TRBV5-4 and TRBJ2-5, the full variable domain is ETGVTQSPTHLIKTRGQQVTLRCSSQSGHNTVSWYQQALGQGPQFIFQYYREEENGRGNFPPRFSGLQFPNYSSELNVNALELDDSALYLCASSLAIAQQETQYFGPGTRLLVL.

The V and J genes are TRBV7-6 and TRBJ2-2, with D perhaps matching TRBD2 (6 bases). V was clipped by 5 bases and J by 4 bases, with 17 bases between them. Germline CDR1 SGHVS, CDR2 FNYEAQ. This CDR3 comprises 16 residues. CDR3 residues: CASSHSSAQGTGELFF. The CDR3 bases are TGTGCCAGCAGCCATTCTAGCGCCCAGGGCACCGGGGAGCTGTTTTTT.

V gene TRBV7-3 combines with J gene TRBJ1-1; 7 positions match TRBD1. CDR3 length: 13 amino acids. CDR1 is SGHTA and CDR2 is FQGTGA in the germline V gene. The V segment lost 4 bases and the J segment 8 bases; nucleotides outside the gene matches: 7. CDR3 sequence (DNA): TGTGCCAGCAGCTCACCTGACAGGGACGAAGCTTTCTTT. This gives the protein CASSSPDRDEAFF.

This sequence joins TRBV5-1 and TRBJ2-2; D ambiguous. The CDR3 sequence is 14 residues long. Germline lookup yields CDR1 SGHRS and CDR2 YFSETQ. V was shortened by 6 bases and J by 6 bases, with 15 bases between the two germline ends. The CDR3 DNA is TGCGCCAGCAACCGAGCAGAGCTCCCCGGGGAGCTGTTTTTT. It codes for CASNRAELPGELFF.

This clone was counted once. The V gene is TRBV11-2, the J gene TRBJ2-4; possibly TRBD2 for D (5 bases). Germline V gene sequence: CDR1 SGHAT, CDR2 FQNNGV. CDR3 size: 15 residues. V was shortened by 4 bases and J by 0 bases, with 10 bases between the two germline ends. Written as DNA, the CDR3 is TGTGCCAGCAGCTCCAGCGGACTAGCCAAAAACATTCAGTACTTC. It yields the protein CASSSSGLAKNIQYF.

This chain joins TRBV10-1 and TRBJ2-1; D possibly corresponds to TRBD2 (5 bases). CDR3 length: 13 residues. Germline values: CDR1 WNHNN, CDR2 SYGVQD (reference sequence). V lost 4 bases and J 8 bases, leaving 12 bases between the germline ends. The CDR3 loop reads CASSVRLADEQFF. CDR3 sequence (DNA): TGCGCCAGCAGTGTACGTCTAGCCGATGAGCAGTTCTTC.

This sequence joins TRBV5-1 and TRBJ2-2; TRBD1 matches at 8 bases. With V trimmed by 4 bases and J by 14 bases, 19 bases remained unmatched. Germline CDR1 SGHRS, CDR2 YFSETQ. There are 16 residues in the CDR3. CDR3 residues: CASSLIRPQGASELFF. For the CDR3, the DNA is TGCGCCAGCAGCCTCATTCGACCGCAGGGGGCGTCGGAACTGTTTTTT.

V and J are TRBV9 and TRBJ1-1; no firm D call. Germline V gene data show CDR1 as SGDLS and CDR2 as YYNGEE. This CDR3 has 15 residues. V shed 3 bases and J shed 0 bases, with 12 bases lying between them. The CDR3 DNA follows: TGTGCCAGCAGCGCCGGCGGACGGCTGAACACTGAAGCTTTCTTT. Translating it yields CASSAGGRLNTEAFF.

The chain uses TRBV10-3 and TRBJ2-2, with D uncertain. V was shortened by 6 bases and J by 2 bases, with 10 bases between the two germline ends. The CDR3 contains 14 residues. CDR1 ENHRY and CDR2 SYGVKD come from the germline V gene. The CDR3 sequence is CAIRTELNTGELFF. DNA of the CDR3: TGTGCCATCAGAACAGAGTTAAACACCGGGGAGCTGTTTTTT.

The chain couples TRBV7-7 to TRBJ2-5; 15 nucleotides line up with TRBD2. With 5 bases clipped from V and 5 bases from J, the junction kept 6 bases outside the gene matches. This CDR3 has 16 residues. Germline V CDR1 and CDR2: SSHAT, FNYEAQ (reference sequence). The DNA of the CDR3 is TGTGCCAGCAGCCAAAGGACTAGCGGGAGGGTGGAGACCCAGTACTTC. Protein: CASSQRTSGRVETQYF.

The chain couples TRBV9 to TRBJ2-5; D call uncertain. Trimming took 3 bases from V and 3 from J, leaving 9 bases between them. CDR1 is SGDLS and CDR2 is YYNGEE in the germline V gene. This CDR3 has 13 residues. CDR3 sequence: CASSGLREETQYF. CDR3 nucleotides: TGTGCCAGCAGCGGACTCCGGGAAGAGACCCAGTACTTC.

Of note for this clone: The sample contains more than one DNA sequence encoding this CDR3. V gene TRBV18 combines with J gene TRBJ2-5; no clear D gene. This CDR3 has 14 residues. V was trimmed by 2 bases and J by 0 bases, leaving 7 bases between them. Germline lookup yields CDR1 KGHSH and CDR2 LQKENI. The CDR3 loop is CASSPTRNQETQYF. CDR3 DNA sequence: TGTGCCAGCTCACCAACCAGAAACCAAGAGACCCAGTACTTC.

CDR3 loop: CASSLVGNYGYTF. The CDR3 DNA reads TGTGCCAGCAGTTTAGTCGGGAACTATGGCTACACCTTC. The V gene is TRBV28, the J gene TRBJ1-2; no reliable D call. V was pared by 2 bases and J by 2 bases, with 6 bases between. Per germline, CDR1 MDHEN and CDR2 SYDVKM. This CDR3 contains 13 residues.

A word on this clone: The junction departs from the called germline gene at one end, perhaps through a read error. The chain joins TRBV18 to TRBJ1-2, with a tentative D call TRBD1 (5 bases). The germline V gene encodes CDR1 KGHSH and CDR2 LQKENI. The CDR3 loop spans 12 amino acids. CDR3 sequence (DNA): TGTGCCAGCTCACCTGCTAGGGGACCTGACTCCTTC. Translation: CASSPARGPDSF.

The chain has TRBV5-1 and TRBJ2-7; D tentatively fits TRBD1 or TRBD2 (5 bases each). The V gene's germline CDR1 is SGHRS and CDR2 YFSETQ. This CDR3 has 15 amino acids. V was cut by 1 base and J by 6 bases, with 17 bases left in between. CDR3 nucleotides: TGCGCCAGCAGCTTGTTGGGGGATTCGTCCGGCGAGCAGTACTTC. Residues: CASSLLGDSSGEQYF. Together with reference TRBV5-1 and TRBJ2-7, the CDR3 gives the full variable domain: KAGVTQTPRYLIKTRGQQVTLSCSPISGHRSVSWYQQTPGQGLQFLFEYFSETQRNKGNFPGRFSGRQFSNSRSEMNVSTLELGDSALYLCASSLLGDSSGEQYFGPGTRLTVT.

The J gene is TRBJ2-7, the V gene TRBV6-1, with D maybe TRBD2 (6 bases). This CDR3 contains 14 residues. V was cut by 4 bases and J by 0 bases, with 10 bases left in between. Germline V gives CDR1 MNHNS, CDR2 SASEGT. The DNA of the CDR3 is TGTGCCAGCAGTGTTAGCGGAACCTCCTACGAGCAGTACTTC. The encoded protein is CASSVSGTSYEQYF.

The V gene is TRBV7-3, the J gene TRBJ2-3, with 8 positions matching TRBD2. Germline CDR1 is SGHTA and CDR2 is FQGTGA. After removal of 5 bases from V and 3 bases from J, the junction contained 7 bases not matched to a gene. The CDR3 consists of 15 residues. DNA for the CDR3: TGTGCCAGCAGCCCGTATCAGCGGGGGACAGATACGCAGTATTTT. It encodes CASSPYQRGTDTQYF.

In nucleotides, the CDR3 is TGTGCCAGCAGCACGGAGAGACACCAAGAGACCCAGTACTTC. Residues: CASSTERHQETQYF. V is TRBV7-6 and J is TRBJ2-5; the D is unclear. The CDR3 has 14 residues. Germline V CDR1 and CDR2: SGHVS, FNYEAQ. V dropped 5 bases and J dropped 0 bases, with 10 bases sitting between them.

The chain is built from TRBV6-5 and TRBJ1-1; no clear D. This CDR3 region has 13 residues. V lost 2 bases and J 2 bases, leaving 6 bases between the germline ends. Germline CDR1 MNHEY, CDR2 SVGAGI. The CDR3 sequence is CASSYVLNTEAFF. CDR3 DNA: TGTGCCAGCAGTTACGTGTTAAACACTGAAGCTTTCTTT.

The chain carries TRBV25-1 and TRBJ2-2; a weak D match, TRBD2 (5 bases). The CDR3 runs 16 residues. In germline, CDR1 is MGHDK, CDR2 SYGVNS. The V end was cut by 2 bases, the J end by 4 bases, with 14 bases between. As DNA, the CDR3 is TGTGCCAGCAGTGAAGGTGTGGGGAGACGCACCGGGGAGCTGTTTTTT. Translating it yields CASSEGVGRRTGELFF.

The V call is TRBV29-1, the J call TRBJ2-1; TRBD2 matches 10 bases. Germline V CDR1 and CDR2: SQVTM, ANQGSEA. This CDR3 contains 16 residues. V trimming: 0 bases; J trimming: 7 bases; junction bases outside the gene matches: 9. CDR3 residues: CSVEDLRIAGGNEQFF. The CDR3 DNA is TGCAGCGTTGAAGATCTTAGGATAGCGGGAGGTAATGAGCAGTTCTTC.

This clone has only one observation. The rearrangement joins TRBV5-1 to TRBJ1-2; 7 positions match TRBD1. This CDR3 contains 15 residues. V lost 4 bases and J lost 6; bases outside the gene matches: 12. The germline V gene has CDR1 SGHRS and CDR2 YFSETQ. The CDR3 sequence is CASSPNRQGIDGYTF. The CDR3 DNA follows: TGCGCCAGCAGCCCTAACCGACAGGGAATCGATGGCTACACCTTC.

The chain recombines TRBV11-2 with TRBJ1-5; 10 positions agree with TRBD1. After removal of 1 base from V and 2 bases from J, the junction contained 11 bases not matched to a gene. CDR3 length equals 19 residues. CDR1 is SGHAT, CDR2 FQNNGV, per germline. The CDR3 DNA follows: TGTGCCAGCAGCTTAGCCGTGGGACAGGGGAGAATCGGCAATCAGCCCCAGCATTTT. This gives the protein CASSLAVGQGRIGNQPQHF.